This T cell receptor (beta chain) was obtained from a study of tumor-infiltrating lymphocytes in localized non-small cell lung cancer. Study-wide background: Each patient gave resected tumor and non-adjacent uninvolved lung tissue. Study-level findings and limits: Different pieces of the same tissue were used for each assay. TCR sequencing covered a subset of patients with enough tissue.

Germline V gene data show CDR1 as MDHEN and CDR2 as SYDVKM. Trimming left V 3 bases short and J 0 bases short, with 7 bases between. This CDR3 region has 14 residues. Points on this clone: Its antigen is as yet unknown.

Sequencing used immunoSEQ multiplex PCR; TCRdb keeps in-frame clones, though not all of them. The table includes 5,800 or so clones, around 66% detected once. Source material: uninvolved lung tissue not adjacent to the tumor. The receptor's source is a human donor with non-small cell lung cancer. The chain carries TRBV28 and TRBJ2-3; TRBD1 might be the D (5 bases). The CDR3 sequence is CASSFWGSTDTQYF. The CDR3 bases are TGTGCCAGCAGTTTTTGGGGCAGCACAGATACGCAGTATTTT.